These 9 T cell receptor beta chains were all obtained from the same sample, sequenced in a study of blood T cell repertoires in COVID-19. Sequencing was performed with immunoSEQ multiplex PCR; in TCRdb, only in-frame clones are kept and a portion is missing. The sample has 150,000 or so clones, 84% seen once. The material sequenced was peripheral blood. These TCRs come from a human donor in a cohort sampled during active COVID-19.

This clone occurred a few times. The chain carries TRBV5-8 and TRBJ2-5; tentative D call: TRBD2 (5 bases). Between the trimmed V and J ends, which lost 9 bases and 3 bases, there was a span of 12 bases. Germline loops: CDR1 SGHTS, CDR2 YDEGEE. This CDR3 has 12 amino acids. The CDR3 nucleotides are TGTGCCACCGCGGGTGGGGAAGAGACCCAGTACTTC. As protein: CATAGGEETQYF.

This clone occurred a few times. The chain is built from TRBV7-8 and TRBJ1-6; D not resolved. The ends were cut back, 3 bases at V and 5 bases at J, with 2 bases in the middle. Germline CDR1 reads SGHVS; CDR2 reads FQNEAQ. CDR3 length: 12 amino acids. The CDR3 DNA follows: TGTGCCAGCAGCTTTAATAATTCACCCCTCCACTTT. As protein: CASSFNNSPLHF. The complete variable domain, with remaining parts taken from reference TRBV7-8 and TRBJ1-6, reads GAGVSQSPRYKVAKRGQDVALRCDPISGHVSLFWYQQALGQGPEFLTYFQNEAQLDKSGLPSDRFFAERPEGSVSTLKIQRTQQEDSAVYLCASSFNNSPLHFGNGTRLTVT.

This chain uses TRBV4-3 with TRBJ1-5, with TRBD1 as a possible D gene (5 bases). Germline CDR1 LGHNA, CDR2 YSLEER. The CDR3 is 16 amino acids. The V gene lost 1 base and the J gene lost 3 bases, with 13 bases spanning the gap. The CDR3 protein is CASSQGGGGNNQPQHF. CDR3 sequence (DNA): TGCGCCAGCAGCCAAGGGGGCGGGGGAAACAATCAGCCCCAGCATTTT.

The chain has TRBV5-1 and TRBJ2-7; 14 bases align to TRBD2. The germline CDR1 and CDR2 sequences are SGHRS and YFSETQ. The CDR3 runs to 15 residues. The V gene end was trimmed by 3 bases and the J gene end by 2 bases; junction bases not matched to a gene: 1. CDR3 protein: CASSWTSGGTYEQYF. Here the CDR3 DNA reads TGCGCCAGCAGCTGGACTAGCGGGGGGACCTACGAGCAGTACTTC.

This chain connects TRBV4-1 to TRBJ2-7; TRBD1 agrees at 7 bases. The ends lost 5 bases at V and 6 bases at J; junction bases unmatched: 7. This CDR3 is built from 13 residues. Germline V gene lookup returns CDR1 MGHRA and CDR2 YSYEKL. This CDR3 is CASSNIGGVEQYF. The CDR3 DNA reads as TGCGCCAGCAGCAATATAGGGGGCGTCGAGCAGTACTTC.

The CDR3 region is CASSFDRETEAFF. The CDR3 DNA reads as TGTGCCAGCAGCTTTGACAGGGAGACTGAAGCTTTCTTT. This chain uses TRBV7-3 with TRBJ1-1, with 7 bases that match TRBD1. Germline V lookup: CDR1 SGHTA, CDR2 FQGTGA. The junction had 3 bases not matched to a gene; V was cut back by 3 bases and J by 5 bases. The CDR3 covers 13 residues.

V and J are TRBV27 and TRBJ1-4; D not certain. V lost 6 bases and J lost 8, with 16 bases in between. The CDR3 spans 14 residues. Per germline, CDR1 MNHEY and CDR2 SMNVEV (reference sequence). The CDR3: CASSALRGGEKLFF. CDR3 nucleotide sequence: TGTGCCAGCAGCGCGTTACGAGGAGGAGAAAAACTGTTTTTT.

The chain couples TRBV20-1 to TRBJ1-2; D might be TRBD1 (5 bases). V lost 3 bases to trimming and J lost 4 bases, with 12 bases between them. Germline V lookup: CDR1 DFQATT, CDR2 SNEGSKA (reference sequence). CDR3 length equals 13 residues. CDR3 bases: TGCAGTGCTAGTGGGGGACTGAGCTATGGCTACACCTTC. Its protein product is CSASGGLSYGYTF.

V is TRBV6-2 or TRBV6-3 and J is TRBJ1-3; the D is unclear. Trimming cost V 6 bases and J 0 bases, with 18 bases left between them. The V gene's germline CDR1 is MNHEY and CDR2 SVGEGT. The CDR3 spans 17 residues. The CDR3 DNA sequence: TGTGCCAGCAGCGACGTCGCGGGGTATCGCTCTGGAAACACCATATATTTT. Translation: CASSDVAGYRSGNTIYF.